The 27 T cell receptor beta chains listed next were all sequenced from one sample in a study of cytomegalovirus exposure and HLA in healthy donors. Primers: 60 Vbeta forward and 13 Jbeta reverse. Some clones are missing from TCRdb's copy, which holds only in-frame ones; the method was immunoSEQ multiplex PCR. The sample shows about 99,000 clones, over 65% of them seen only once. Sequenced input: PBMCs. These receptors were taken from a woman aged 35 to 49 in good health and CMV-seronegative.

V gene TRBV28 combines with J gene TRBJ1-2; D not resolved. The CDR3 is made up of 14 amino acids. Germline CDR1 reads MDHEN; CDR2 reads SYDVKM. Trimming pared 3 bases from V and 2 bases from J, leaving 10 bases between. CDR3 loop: CASSFWEGNYGYTF. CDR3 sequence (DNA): TGTGCCAGCAGTTTCTGGGAGGGAAACTATGGCTACACCTTC.

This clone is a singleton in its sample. CDR3 residues: CASSDSGISYNEQFF. The CDR3 DNA reads as TGTGCCAGCAGCGATAGCGGGATCTCCTACAATGAGCAGTTCTTC. This rearrangement joins TRBV13 to TRBJ2-1; TRBD2 aligns across 8 bases. The V gene end was trimmed by 5 bases and the J gene end by 0 bases; junction bases not matched to a gene: 3. This CDR3 has 15 amino acids. The V gene's germline CDR1 is PRHDT and CDR2 FYEKMQ (reference sequence).

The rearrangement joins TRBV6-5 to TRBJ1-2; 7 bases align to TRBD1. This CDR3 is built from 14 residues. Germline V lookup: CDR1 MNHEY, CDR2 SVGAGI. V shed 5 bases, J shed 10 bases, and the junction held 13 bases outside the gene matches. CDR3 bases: TGTGCCAGCAGTGTCTCCGGGGACAGAACTGACTACACCTTC. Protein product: CASSVSGDRTDYTF.

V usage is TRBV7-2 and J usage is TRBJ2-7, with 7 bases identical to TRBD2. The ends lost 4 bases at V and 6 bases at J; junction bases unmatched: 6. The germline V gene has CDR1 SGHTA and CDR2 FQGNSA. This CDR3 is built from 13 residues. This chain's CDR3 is CASSSGLVGEQYF. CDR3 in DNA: TGTGCCAGCAGCTCTGGACTAGTTGGCGAGCAGTACTTC.

The CDR3 region is CASTIRRQRGEQYF. The CDR3 nucleotides are TGTGCCAGCACCATTCGGCGACAAAGGGGGGAGCAGTACTTC. This chain connects TRBV28 to TRBJ2-7; possibly TRBD1 for D (6 bases). The CDR3 length is 14 residues. Germline CDR1 and CDR2: MDHEN and SYDVKM. Trimming stripped 7 bases from V and 7 bases from J, with 20 bases between.

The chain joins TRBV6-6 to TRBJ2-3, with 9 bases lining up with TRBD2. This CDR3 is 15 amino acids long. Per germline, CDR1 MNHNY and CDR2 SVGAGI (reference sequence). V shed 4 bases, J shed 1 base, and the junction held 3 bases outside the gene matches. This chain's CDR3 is CASSSQREGTDTQYF. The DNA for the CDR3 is TGTGCCAGCAGTTCCCAGCGGGAGGGCACAGATACGCAGTATTTT.

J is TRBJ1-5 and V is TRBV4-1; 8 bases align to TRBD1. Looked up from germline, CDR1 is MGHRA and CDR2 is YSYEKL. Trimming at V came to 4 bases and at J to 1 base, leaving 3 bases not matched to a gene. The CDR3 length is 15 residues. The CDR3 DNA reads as TGCGCCAGCAGCCCGACAGGGGAGAGCAATCAGCCCCAGCATTTT. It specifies CASSPTGESNQPQHF.

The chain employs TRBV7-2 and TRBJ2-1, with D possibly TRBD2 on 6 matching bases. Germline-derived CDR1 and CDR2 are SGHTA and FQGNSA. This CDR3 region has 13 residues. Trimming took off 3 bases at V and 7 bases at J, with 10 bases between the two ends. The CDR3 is CASSFTSSNEQFF. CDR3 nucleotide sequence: TGTGCCAGCAGCTTTACTAGCAGTAATGAGCAGTTCTTC.

CDR3 DNA: TGTGCCAGCAGCTTAGGCCAGGGGGCCGGCGGCTACACCTTC. Its protein product is CASSLGQGAGGYTF. The J gene is TRBJ1-2, the V gene TRBV7-2; 8 nucleotides agree with TRBD1. Germline V gives CDR1 SGHTA, CDR2 FQGNSA. Losses at the gene ends were 1 base for V and 8 bases for J; bases not matched to a gene: 6. There are 14 residues in the CDR3.

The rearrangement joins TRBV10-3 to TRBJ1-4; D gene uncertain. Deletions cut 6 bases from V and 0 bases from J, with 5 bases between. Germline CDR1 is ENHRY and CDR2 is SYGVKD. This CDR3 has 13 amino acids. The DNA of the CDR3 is TGTGCCATCAGCGGAGCAACTAATGAAAAACTGTTTTTT. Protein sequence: CAISGATNEKLFF.

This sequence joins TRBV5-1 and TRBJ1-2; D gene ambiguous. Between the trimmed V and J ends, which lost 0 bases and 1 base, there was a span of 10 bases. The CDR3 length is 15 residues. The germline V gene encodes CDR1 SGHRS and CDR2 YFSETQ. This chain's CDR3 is CASSLALSLNYGYTF. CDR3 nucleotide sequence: TGCGCCAGCAGCTTGGCCCTTAGCCTTAACTATGGCTACACCTTC.

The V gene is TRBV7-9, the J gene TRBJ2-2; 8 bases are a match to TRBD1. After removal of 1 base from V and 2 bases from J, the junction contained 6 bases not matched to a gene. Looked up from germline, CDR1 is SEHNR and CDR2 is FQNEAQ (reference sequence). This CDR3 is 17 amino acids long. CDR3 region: CASSLGPGQVNTGELFF. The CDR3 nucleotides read TGTGCCAGCAGCTTAGGACCGGGACAGGTCAACACCGGGGAGCTGTTTTTT.

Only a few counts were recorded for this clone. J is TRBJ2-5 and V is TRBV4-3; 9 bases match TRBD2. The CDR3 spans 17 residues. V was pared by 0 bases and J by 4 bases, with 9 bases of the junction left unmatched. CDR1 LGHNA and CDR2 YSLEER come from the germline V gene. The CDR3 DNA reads TGCGCCAGCAGCCAAGATTTTGGCGGGAGGGCCGGAGAGACCCAGTACTTC. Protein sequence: CASSQDFGGRAGETQYF.

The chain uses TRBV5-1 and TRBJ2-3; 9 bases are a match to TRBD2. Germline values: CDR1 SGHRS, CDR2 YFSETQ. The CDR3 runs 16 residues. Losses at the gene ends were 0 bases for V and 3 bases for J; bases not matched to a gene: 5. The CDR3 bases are TGCGCCAGCAGCTTGGTGGGTAGCGGGAGTACAGATACGCAGTATTTT. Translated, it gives CASSLVGSGSTDTQYF.

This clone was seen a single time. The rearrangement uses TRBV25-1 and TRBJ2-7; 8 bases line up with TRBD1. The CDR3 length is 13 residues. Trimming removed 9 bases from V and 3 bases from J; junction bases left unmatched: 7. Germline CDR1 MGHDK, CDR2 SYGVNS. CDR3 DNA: TGTGCCAGGCCGGGACAGGCTGACTACGAGCAGTACTTC. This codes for CARPGQADYEQYF.

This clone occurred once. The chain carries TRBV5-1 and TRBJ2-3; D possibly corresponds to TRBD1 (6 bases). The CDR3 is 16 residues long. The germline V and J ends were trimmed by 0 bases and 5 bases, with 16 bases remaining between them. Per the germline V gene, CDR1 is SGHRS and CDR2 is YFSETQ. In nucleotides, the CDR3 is TGCGCCAGCAGCTTGGATGGGGGCAAACAGGGAGATACGCAGTATTTT. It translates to CASSLDGGKQGDTQYF.

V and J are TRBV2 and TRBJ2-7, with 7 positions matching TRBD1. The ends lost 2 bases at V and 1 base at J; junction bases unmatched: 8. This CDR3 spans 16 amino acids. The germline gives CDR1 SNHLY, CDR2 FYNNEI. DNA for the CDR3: TGTGCCAGCAGTGAAACCCGAACAGGGGAATCCTACGAGCAGTACTTC. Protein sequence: CASSETRTGESYEQYF.

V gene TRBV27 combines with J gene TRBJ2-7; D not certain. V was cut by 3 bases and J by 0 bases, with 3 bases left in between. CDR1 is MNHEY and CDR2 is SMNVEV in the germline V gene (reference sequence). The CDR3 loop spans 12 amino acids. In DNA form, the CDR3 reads TGTGCCAGCAGTTTGAGCTCCTACGAGCAGTACTTC. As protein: CASSLSSYEQYF.

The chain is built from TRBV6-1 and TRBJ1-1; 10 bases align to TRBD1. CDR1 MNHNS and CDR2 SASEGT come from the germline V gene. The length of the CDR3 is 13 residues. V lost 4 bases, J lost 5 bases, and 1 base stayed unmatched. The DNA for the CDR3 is TGTGCCAGCAGTGTGGACAGGGGGACTGAAGCTTTCTTT. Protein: CASSVDRGTEAFF.

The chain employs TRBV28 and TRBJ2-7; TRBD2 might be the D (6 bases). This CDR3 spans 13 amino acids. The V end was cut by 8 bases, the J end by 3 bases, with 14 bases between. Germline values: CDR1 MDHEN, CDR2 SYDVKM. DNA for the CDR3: TGTGCCAGCTACGGCCCCGGGAGCTACGAGCAGTACTTC. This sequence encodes CASYGPGSYEQYF.

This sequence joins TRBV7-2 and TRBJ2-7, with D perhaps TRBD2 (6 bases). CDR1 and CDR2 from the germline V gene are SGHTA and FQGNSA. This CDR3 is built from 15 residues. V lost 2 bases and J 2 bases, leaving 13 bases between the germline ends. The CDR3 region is CASSLSPSAPYEQYF. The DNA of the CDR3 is TGTGCCAGCAGCTTAAGTCCTAGCGCCCCCTACGAGCAGTACTTC.

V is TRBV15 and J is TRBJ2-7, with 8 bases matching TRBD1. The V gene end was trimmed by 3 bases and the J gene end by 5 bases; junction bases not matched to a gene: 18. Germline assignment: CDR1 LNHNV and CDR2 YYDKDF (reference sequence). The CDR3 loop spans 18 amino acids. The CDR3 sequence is CATSSETGVSGSGDEQYF. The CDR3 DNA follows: TGTGCCACCAGCAGCGAGACAGGGGTTTCCGGATCGGGCGACGAGCAGTACTTC.

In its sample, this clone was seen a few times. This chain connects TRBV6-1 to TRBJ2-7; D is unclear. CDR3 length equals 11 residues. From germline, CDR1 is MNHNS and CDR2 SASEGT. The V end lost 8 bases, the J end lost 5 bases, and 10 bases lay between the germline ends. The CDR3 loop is CASSLRDEQYF. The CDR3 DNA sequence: TGTGCCAGCTCCTTACGGGACGAGCAGTACTTC.

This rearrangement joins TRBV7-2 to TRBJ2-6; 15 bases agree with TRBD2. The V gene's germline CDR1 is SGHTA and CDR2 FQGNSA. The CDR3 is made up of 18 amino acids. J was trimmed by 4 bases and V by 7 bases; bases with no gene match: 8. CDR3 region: CASTLIGTSGRGANVLTF. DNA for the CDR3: TGTGCCAGCACCCTAATTGGGACTAGCGGGAGGGGGGCCAACGTCCTGACTTTC.

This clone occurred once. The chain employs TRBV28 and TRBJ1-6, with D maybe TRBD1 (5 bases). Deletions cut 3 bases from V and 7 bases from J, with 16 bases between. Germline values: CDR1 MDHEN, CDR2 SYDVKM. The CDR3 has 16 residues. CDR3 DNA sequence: TGTGCCAGCAGTTTGACAGTAGGGCCCCCCAATTCACCCCTCCACTTT. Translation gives CASSLTVGPPNSPLHF.

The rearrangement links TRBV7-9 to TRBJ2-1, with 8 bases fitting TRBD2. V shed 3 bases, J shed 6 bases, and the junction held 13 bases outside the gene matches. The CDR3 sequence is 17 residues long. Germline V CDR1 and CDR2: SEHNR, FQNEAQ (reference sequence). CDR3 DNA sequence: TGTGCCAGCAGCTTTCCCTCCGCCGGGACTAGTATCAATGAGCAGTTCTTC. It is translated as CASSFPSAGTSINEQFF. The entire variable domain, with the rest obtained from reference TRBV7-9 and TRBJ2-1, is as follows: DTGVSQNPRHKITKRGQNVTFRCDPISEHNRLYWYRQTLGQGPEFLTYFQNEAQLEKSRLLSDRFSAERPKGSFSTLEIQRTEQGDSAMYLCASSFPSAGTSINEQFFGPGTRLTVL.

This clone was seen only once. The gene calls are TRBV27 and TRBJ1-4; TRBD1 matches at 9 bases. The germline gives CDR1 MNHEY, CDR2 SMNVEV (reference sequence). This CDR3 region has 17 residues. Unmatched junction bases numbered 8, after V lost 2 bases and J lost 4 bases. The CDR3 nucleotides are TGTGCCAGCAGTTTAGCGGCCCACAGGGGGCTTAATGAAAAACTGTTTTTT. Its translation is CASSLAAHRGLNEKLFF.